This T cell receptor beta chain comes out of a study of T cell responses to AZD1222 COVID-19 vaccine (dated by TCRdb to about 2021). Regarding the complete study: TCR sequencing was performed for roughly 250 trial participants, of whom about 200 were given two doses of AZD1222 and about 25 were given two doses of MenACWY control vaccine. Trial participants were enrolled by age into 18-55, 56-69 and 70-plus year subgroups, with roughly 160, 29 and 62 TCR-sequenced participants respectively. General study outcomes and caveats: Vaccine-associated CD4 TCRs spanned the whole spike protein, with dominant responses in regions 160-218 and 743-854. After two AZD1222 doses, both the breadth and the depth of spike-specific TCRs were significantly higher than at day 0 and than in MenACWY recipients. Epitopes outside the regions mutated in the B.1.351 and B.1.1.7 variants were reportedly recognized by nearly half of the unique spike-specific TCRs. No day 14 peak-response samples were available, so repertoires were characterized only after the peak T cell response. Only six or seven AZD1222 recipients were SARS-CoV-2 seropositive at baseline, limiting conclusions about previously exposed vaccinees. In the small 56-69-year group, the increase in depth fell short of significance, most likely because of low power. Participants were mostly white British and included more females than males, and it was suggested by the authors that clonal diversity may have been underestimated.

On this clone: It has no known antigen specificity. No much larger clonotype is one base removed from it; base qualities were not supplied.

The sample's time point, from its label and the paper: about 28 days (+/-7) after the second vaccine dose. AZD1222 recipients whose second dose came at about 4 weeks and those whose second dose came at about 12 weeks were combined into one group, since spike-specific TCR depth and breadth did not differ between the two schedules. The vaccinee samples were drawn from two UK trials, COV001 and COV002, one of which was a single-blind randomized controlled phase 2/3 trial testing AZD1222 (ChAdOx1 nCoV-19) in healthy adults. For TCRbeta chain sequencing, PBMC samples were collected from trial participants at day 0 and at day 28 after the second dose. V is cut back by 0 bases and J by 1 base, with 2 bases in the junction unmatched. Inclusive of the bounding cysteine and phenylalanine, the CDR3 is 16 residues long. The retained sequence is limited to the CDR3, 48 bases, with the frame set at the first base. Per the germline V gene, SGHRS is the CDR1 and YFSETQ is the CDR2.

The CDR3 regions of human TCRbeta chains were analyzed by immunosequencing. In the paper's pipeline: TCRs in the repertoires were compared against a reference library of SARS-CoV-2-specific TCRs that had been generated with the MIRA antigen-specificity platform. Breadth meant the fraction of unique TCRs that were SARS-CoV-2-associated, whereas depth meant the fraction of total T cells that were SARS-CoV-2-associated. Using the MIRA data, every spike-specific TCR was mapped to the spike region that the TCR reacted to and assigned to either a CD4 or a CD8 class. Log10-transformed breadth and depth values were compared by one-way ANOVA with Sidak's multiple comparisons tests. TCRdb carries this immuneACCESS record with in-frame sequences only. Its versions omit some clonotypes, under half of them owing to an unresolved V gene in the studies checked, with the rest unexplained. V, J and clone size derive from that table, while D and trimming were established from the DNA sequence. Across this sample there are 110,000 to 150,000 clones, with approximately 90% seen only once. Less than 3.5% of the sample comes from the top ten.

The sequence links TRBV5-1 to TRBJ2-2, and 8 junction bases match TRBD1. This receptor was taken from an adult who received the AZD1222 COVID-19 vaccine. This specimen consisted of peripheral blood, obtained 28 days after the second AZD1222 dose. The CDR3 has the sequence CASSLGTGLNTGELFF. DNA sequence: TGCGCCAGCAGCTTGGGGACAGGGTTGAACACCGGGGAGCTGTTTTTT.